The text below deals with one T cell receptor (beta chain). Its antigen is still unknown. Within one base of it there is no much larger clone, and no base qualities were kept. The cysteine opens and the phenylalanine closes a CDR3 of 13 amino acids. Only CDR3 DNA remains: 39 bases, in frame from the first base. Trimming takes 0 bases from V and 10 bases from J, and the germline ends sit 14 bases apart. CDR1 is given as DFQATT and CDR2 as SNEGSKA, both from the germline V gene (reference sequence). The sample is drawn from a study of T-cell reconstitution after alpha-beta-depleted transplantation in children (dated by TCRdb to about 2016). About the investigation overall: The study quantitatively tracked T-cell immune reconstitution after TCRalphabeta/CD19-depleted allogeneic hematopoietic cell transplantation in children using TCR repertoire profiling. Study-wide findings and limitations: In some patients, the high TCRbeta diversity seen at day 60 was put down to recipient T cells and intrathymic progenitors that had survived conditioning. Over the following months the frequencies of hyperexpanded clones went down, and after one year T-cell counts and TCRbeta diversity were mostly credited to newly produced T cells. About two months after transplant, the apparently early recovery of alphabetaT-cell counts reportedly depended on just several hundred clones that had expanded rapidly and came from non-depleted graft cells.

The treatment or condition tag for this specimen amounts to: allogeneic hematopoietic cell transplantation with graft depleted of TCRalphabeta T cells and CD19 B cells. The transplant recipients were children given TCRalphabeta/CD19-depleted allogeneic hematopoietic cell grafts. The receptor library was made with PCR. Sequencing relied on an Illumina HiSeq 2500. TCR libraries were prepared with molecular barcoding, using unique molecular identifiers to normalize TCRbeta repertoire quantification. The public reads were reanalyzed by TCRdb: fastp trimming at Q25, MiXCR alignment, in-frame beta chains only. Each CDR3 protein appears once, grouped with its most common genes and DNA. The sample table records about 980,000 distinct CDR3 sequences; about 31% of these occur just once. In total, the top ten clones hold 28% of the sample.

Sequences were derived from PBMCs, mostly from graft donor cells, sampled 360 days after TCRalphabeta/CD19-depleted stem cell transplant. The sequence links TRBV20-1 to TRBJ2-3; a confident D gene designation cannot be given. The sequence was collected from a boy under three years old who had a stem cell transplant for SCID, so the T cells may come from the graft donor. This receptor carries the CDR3 CSARDQHSPPQYF. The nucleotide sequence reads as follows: TGCAGTGCTAGAGATCAGCATTCCCCCCCGCAGTATTTT.